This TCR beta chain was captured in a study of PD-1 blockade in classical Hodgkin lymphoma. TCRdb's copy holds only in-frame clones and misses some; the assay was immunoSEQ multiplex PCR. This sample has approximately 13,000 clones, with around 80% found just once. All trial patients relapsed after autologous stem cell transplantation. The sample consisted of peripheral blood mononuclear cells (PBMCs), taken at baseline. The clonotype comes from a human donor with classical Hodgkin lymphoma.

CDR3 in DNA: TGTGCCAGCTCACCACCGCCAGGTTCCTACGAGCAGTACTTC. This encodes CASSPPPGSYEQYF. The rearrangement uses TRBV18 and TRBJ2-7, with D unresolved. Germline-derived CDR1 and CDR2 are KGHSH and LQKENI. V shed 0 bases and J shed 1 base, with 7 bases lying between them. The CDR3 is made up of 14 amino acids.